A single sample gave rise to the 29 T cell receptor beta chains below, sequenced in a study of T cell responses to AZD1222 COVID-19 vaccine. Method: immunoSEQ multiplex PCR; TCRdb's copy keeps in-frame clones and lacks some. The sample has about 130,000 clones, more than 90% seen once. Here the sequenced sample was peripheral blood, taken 28 days after the second AZD1222 dose. The source of these receptors is an adult who received the AZD1222 COVID-19 vaccine.

The rearrangement links TRBV4-2 to TRBJ2-5, with D unclear. Germline CDR1 LGHNA, CDR2 YNFKEQ. Trimming left V 0 bases short and J 4 bases short, with 15 bases between. The CDR3 extends over 16 amino acids. The CDR3 sequence: CASSQDVGRKIETQYF. CDR3 DNA: TGTGCCAGCAGCCAAGACGTGGGTAGAAAGATAGAGACCCAGTACTTC.

The V gene is TRBV30, the J gene TRBJ2-2, with D possibly TRBD2 on 7 matching bases. This CDR3 contains 14 residues. Per germline, CDR1 GTSNPN and CDR2 SVGIG (reference sequence). V was pared by 3 bases and J by 9 bases, with 17 bases between. CDR3 protein: CAWRGAGAFRELFF. The CDR3 coding sequence is TGTGCCTGGAGGGGGGCGGGGGCTTTCCGGGAGCTGTTTTTT.

The J gene is TRBJ1-5, the V gene TRBV12-3 or TRBV12-4; D remains unclear. Trimming shortened V by 3 bases and J by 5 bases, and 5 bases separated the two germline ends. The CDR3 has 12 residues. The CDR3 sequence is CASSFVHQPQHF. The CDR3 region has the DNA TGTGCCAGCAGTTTCGTCCATCAGCCCCAGCATTTT.

This chain connects TRBV20-1 to TRBJ2-3; 9 bases line up with TRBD2. The germline gives CDR1 DFQATT, CDR2 SNEGSKA (reference sequence). V was pared by 3 bases and J by 9 bases, with 16 bases of the junction left unmatched. The CDR3 contains 16 residues. This chain's CDR3 is CSASPLAGGPGNTQYF. CDR3 in DNA: TGCAGTGCTAGTCCTCTGGCGGGGGGGCCGGGGAACACGCAGTATTTT.

The V gene is TRBV5-1, the J gene TRBJ2-2; a possible D gene is TRBD2 (6 bases). Germline assignment: CDR1 SGHRS and CDR2 YFSETQ. V lost 7 bases and J lost 5, with 24 bases in between. This CDR3 contains 17 residues. The CDR3 nucleotides read TGCGCCAGCTTCATTGGGGACGCCCCTGGAGGGACCGGGGAGCTGTTTTTT. It codes for CASFIGDAPGGTGELFF.

The chain recombines TRBV15 with TRBJ1-2; D gene unclear. Trimming removed 0 bases at V and 4 bases at J, with 12 bases between. The CDR3 extends over 15 amino acids. Germline loops: CDR1 LNHNV, CDR2 YYDKDF (reference sequence). The CDR3 loop reads CATSRDADGSYGYTF. The CDR3 DNA follows: TGTGCCACCAGCAGAGACGCGGACGGGTCCTATGGCTACACCTTC.

V usage is TRBV5-5 and J usage is TRBJ1-2; 7 bases agree with TRBD1. The V gene's germline CDR1 is SGHKS and CDR2 YYEKEE (reference sequence). With 2 bases clipped from V and 0 bases from J, the junction kept 7 bases outside the gene matches. This CDR3 spans 16 amino acids. CDR3 protein: CASSFRDRQSNYGYTF. CDR3 nucleotide sequence: TGTGCCAGCAGCTTTAGGGACAGACAATCTAACTATGGCTACACCTTC.

This chain connects TRBV3-1 (or the pseudogene TRBV3-2) to TRBJ2-7; 7 bases agree with TRBD2. The CDR3 has 16 amino acids. V shed 0 bases and J 7 bases; nucleotides not matched to a gene: 12. CDR1 and CDR2 from the germline V gene are LGHDT and YNNKEL (reference sequence). The CDR3 nucleotides read TGTGCCAGCAGCCAAGATTGGCGGGTGGGGGAGGGTGAGCAGTACTTC. Its protein product is CASSQDWRVGEGEQYF.

This chain connects TRBV7-9 to TRBJ1-2; TRBD1 is a possible D gene (5 bases). CDR1 and CDR2 (germline): SEHNR, FQNEAQ (reference sequence). This CDR3 is built from 16 residues. V gave up 5 bases and J gave up 0 bases, with 16 bases separating them. The CDR3 DNA is TGTGCCAGCAGCCATCCAGGGTTGGGCGCTAACTATGGCTACACCTTC. It encodes CASSHPGLGANYGYTF.

The chain carries TRBV6-6 and TRBJ1-1, with D possibly being TRBD1 (6 bases). V was cut by 5 bases and J by 4 bases, with 8 bases left in between. The CDR3 extends over 12 amino acids. Per the germline V gene, CDR1 is MNHNY and CDR2 is SVGAGI (reference sequence). Written as DNA, the CDR3 is TGTGCCAGCAGTAGGGGGGGCACTGAAGCTTTCTTT. The encoded protein is CASSRGGTEAFF.

The chain joins TRBV10-1 to TRBJ2-2; TRBD2 might be the D (6 bases). The length of the CDR3 is 15 residues. CDR1 is WNHNN, CDR2 SYGVQD, per germline (reference sequence). Trimming took 3 bases from V and 5 from J, leaving 13 bases between them. CDR3 sequence (DNA): TGCGCCAGCAGTGACCCATCGGGGAGGACCGGGGAGCTGTTTTTT. Its translation: CASSDPSGRTGELFF.

The rearrangement uses TRBV24-1 and TRBJ1-2; the match to TRBD1 covers 8 bases. Per the germline V gene, CDR1 is KGHDR and CDR2 is SFDVKD. J lost 5 bases, V lost 5 bases, and 3 bases had no gene match. This CDR3 comprises 13 residues. For the CDR3, the DNA is TGTGCCACCAGTGCGACAGGGGTATATGGCTACACCTTC. Its protein product is CATSATGVYGYTF.

The chain couples TRBV6-5 to TRBJ1-2; D may be TRBD1 (6 bases). The CDR3 is made up of 13 amino acids. V gave up 4 bases and J gave up 2 bases, with 8 bases separating them. Germline V lookup: CDR1 MNHEY, CDR2 SVGAGI. CDR3 region: CASSFTGNYGYTF. CDR3 bases: TGTGCCAGCAGTTTTACAGGGAACTATGGCTACACCTTC.

This chain joins TRBV2 and TRBJ1-6; D perhaps matches TRBD1 (5 bases). In germline, CDR1 is SNHLY, CDR2 FYNNEI. V dropped 8 bases and J dropped 4 bases, with 12 bases sitting between them. The CDR3 totals 14 residues. The CDR3 nucleotides are TGTGCCAGCGGAGCCGGGACTTATAATTCACCCCTCCACTTT. Amino acid sequence: CASGAGTYNSPLHF.

The V gene is TRBV24-1, the J gene TRBJ2-3; perhaps TRBD1 as D (5 bases). The V gene's germline CDR1 is KGHDR and CDR2 SFDVKD. The CDR3 extends over 11 amino acids. Trimming pared 5 bases from V and 11 bases from J, leaving 10 bases between. CDR3 sequence (DNA): TGTGCCACCAGTGTTGGGGCCATGCAGTATTTT. Its protein is CATSVGAMQYF.

This chain connects TRBV5-1 to TRBJ2-3, with TRBD1 identical over 7 bases. CDR1 is SGHRS, CDR2 YFSETQ, per germline. There are 15 residues in the CDR3. Losses at the gene ends were 4 bases for V and 5 bases for J; bases not matched to a gene: 10. The CDR3 loop is CASSPGDSRGDTQYF. CDR3 nucleotide sequence: TGCGCCAGCAGCCCTGGGGACAGTCGAGGAGATACGCAGTATTTT.

The V call is TRBV5-3, the J call TRBJ1-5; the D is unclear. TRBV5-3 has ORF status, its function being uncertain. The CDR3 totals 14 residues. Trimming took off 2 bases at V and 6 bases at J, with 12 bases between the two ends. This CDR3 is CARSFEWWRQPQHF. Here the CDR3 DNA reads TGTGCCAGAAGCTTCGAGTGGTGGCGTCAGCCCCAGCATTTT.

This chain's CDR3 is CSAAWGYGYTF. The CDR3 DNA sequence: TGCAGTGCTGCGTGGGGCTATGGCTACACCTTC. The V and J genes are TRBV20-1 and TRBJ1-2; D is uncertain. The CDR3 is 11 amino acids. Trimming removed 5 bases at V and 4 bases at J, with 8 bases between. The germline CDR1 and CDR2 sequences are DFQATT and SNEGSKA (reference sequence).

The chain couples TRBV28 to TRBJ2-2; D is unresolved. This CDR3 has 14 residues. V was clipped by 3 bases and J by 4 bases, with 9 bases between them. CDR1 is MDHEN and CDR2 is SYDVKM in the germline V gene. DNA for the CDR3: TGTGCCAGCAGTTTTCAAGACGGCACCGGGGAGCTGTTTTTT. It specifies CASSFQDGTGELFF.

V is TRBV6-2 or TRBV6-3 and J is TRBJ2-5; 8 bases map to TRBD2. V shed 6 bases and J 2 bases; nucleotides not matched to a gene: 8. This CDR3 is 15 amino acids long. Germline CDR1 is MNHEY and CDR2 is SVGEGT. This chain's CDR3 is CASSPGIAGQETQYF. The CDR3 nucleotides are TGTGCCAGCAGCCCTGGGATAGCGGGACAAGAGACCCAGTACTTC.

The chain uses TRBV18 and TRBJ1-3; D gene unclear. The CDR3 spans 14 residues. Germline V gene data show CDR1 as KGHSH and CDR2 as LQKENI. The V gene lost 2 bases and the J gene lost 2 bases, with 7 bases spanning the gap. CDR3 in amino acids: CASSPASTGNTIYF. CDR3 nucleotides: TGTGCCAGCTCACCAGCCAGTACTGGAAACACCATATATTTT.

This clone was detected only a few times. The chain has TRBV6-5 and TRBJ1-5; a weak D match, TRBD1 (5 bases). CDR3 length: 14 residues. The V end lost 2 bases, the J end lost 0 bases, and 5 bases lay between the germline ends. Germline loops: CDR1 MNHEY, CDR2 SVGAGI. CDR3 nucleotide sequence: TGTGCCAGCAGTTACGACAGTAGCAATCAGCCCCAGCATTTT. Translation gives CASSYDSSNQPQHF.

Only one count was recorded for this clone. V gene TRBV6-5 combines with J gene TRBJ2-3; 10 nucleotides match TRBD2. Germline V gene data show CDR1 as MNHEY and CDR2 as SVGAGI. The CDR3 totals 16 residues. V lost 4 bases, J lost 3 bases, and 7 bases stayed unmatched. The CDR3 DNA is TGTGCCAGCAGTTCTACTTCTAGCGGGGGAACAGATACGCAGTATTTT. Amino acids: CASSSTSSGGTDTQYF.

The chain couples TRBV6-6 to TRBJ2-2; D is possibly TRBD1 or TRBD2 (5 bases each). Trimming left V 3 bases short and J 7 bases short, with 12 bases between. The CDR3 extends over 14 amino acids. The germline V gene encodes CDR1 MNHNY and CDR2 SVGAGI (reference sequence). The CDR3 nucleotides are TGTGCCAGCAGTTATAGAGGGGCGGGCGGGGAGCTGTTTTTT. This gives the protein CASSYRGAGGELFF.

The chain carries TRBV24-1 and TRBJ2-2; D is perhaps TRBD1 or TRBD2 (5 bases each). The CDR3 contains 14 residues. Per the germline V gene, CDR1 is KGHDR and CDR2 is SFDVKD. V lost 1 base, J lost 8 bases, and 10 bases lay in between. The CDR3: CATSDFEGIGELFF. The CDR3 DNA sequence: TGTGCCACCAGTGATTTTGAGGGGATAGGGGAGCTGTTTTTT.

CDR3: CASSPKWGEGGYTF. The DNA of the CDR3 is TGTGCCAGCAGCCCCAAATGGGGTGAGGGAGGCTACACCTTC. The chain links TRBV11-3 to TRBJ1-2; D ambiguous. The germline V gene encodes CDR1 SGHNT and CDR2 YENEEA. The CDR3 covers 14 residues. The V end was cut by 5 bases, the J end by 8 bases, with 18 bases between.

J is TRBJ1-5 and V is TRBV19; no clear D gene. Between the trimmed V and J ends, which lost 8 bases and 1 base, there was a span of 15 bases. Germline-derived CDR1 and CDR2 are LNHDA and SQIVND (reference sequence). The CDR3 covers 15 residues. In DNA form, the CDR3 reads TGTGCCAGTTCTGGTGCCCTCCAGAGCAATCAGCCCCAGCATTTT. This codes for CASSGALQSNQPQHF.

The chain carries TRBV15 and TRBJ2-1; TRBD2 matches at 9 bases. V lost 0 bases to trimming and J lost 7 bases; unmatched junction nucleotides: 4. The CDR3 runs to 15 residues. Germline CDR1 LNHNV, CDR2 YYDKDF (reference sequence). The CDR3 DNA is TGTGCCACCAGCAGAGAGGCGGGGGGGCAGAATGAGCAGTTCTTC. Translated: CATSREAGGQNEQFF.

The chain employs TRBV5-1 and TRBJ2-4; D gene unclear. V dropped 2 bases and J dropped 5 bases, with 11 bases sitting between them. Germline V CDR1 and CDR2: SGHRS, YFSETQ. The CDR3 extends over 14 amino acids. CDR3 bases: TGCGCCAGCAGCTTTGCCGGGTCCGAAAACATTCAGTACTTC. Protein sequence: CASSFAGSENIQYF.